This T cell receptor (beta chain) was captured by sequencing in a study of CD8 T cells in Susac syndrome. About 0.5 to 1 ug RNA was reverse transcribed with random hexamers. The TCR beta CDR3 was amplified by immunoSEQ multiplex PCR across 54 Vbeta, 13 Jbeta. TCRdb reanalysed the immunoSEQ multiplex PCR reads using MiXCR and keeps one entry per CDR3 protein. The sample has fewer than 140,000 distinct CDR3 sequences; roughly 95% are singletons. This CDR3 contains 14 residues. The germline V and J ends were trimmed by 6 bases and 1 base, with 12 bases remaining between them. TEMRA cells were enriched by FACS, and CD4+ and CD8+ T cells were negatively isolated.

Sample: CD8+ T cells from PBMCs. The receptor comes from a human donor with Susac syndrome. The chain links TRBV12-3 or TRBV12-4 to TRBJ2-5; possible D gene TRBD1, 6 bases. CDR3 region: CASSPEGVQETQYF. Written as DNA, the CDR3 is TGTGCCAGCAGCCCAGAGGGGGTCCAAGAGACCCAGTACTTC.